This is a list of T cell receptor beta chains from one sample in a study of T cell changes during pregnancy in multiple sclerosis. TCRdb's table, derived via immunoSEQ multiplex PCR, lists solely in-frame clones and lacks some. The sample has 55,000 to 80,000 clones; roughly 92% are singletons. The sequences come from CD8+ T cells from peripheral blood mononuclear cells, collected in the second trimester of pregnancy. The receptors originated from a female donor with multiple sclerosis, enrolled in a pregnancy study. Each CDR3 is given with its conserved first and last residue. The D gene is left open where the match is weak. Not all rows give a size; the values are once, few, many and, for expanded clones, a class.

D: -; J: TRBJ2-2; V: TRBV27; size: -; CDR3: CASSLSPNTGELFF; DNA: TGTGCCAGCAGTTTATCCCCAAACACCGGGGAGCTGTTTTTT
D: -; J: TRBJ2-7; V: TRBV14; size: -; CDR3: CASSPEPRRVGSRYF; DNA: TGTGCCAGCAGCCCCGAACCCCGGAGAGTCGGTAGCCGGTACTTC
D: TRBD2; J: TRBJ2-7; V: TRBV7-2; size: -; CDR3: CASSLAAWLAGGPPRREQYF; DNA: TGTGCCAGCAGCTTAGCCGCTTGGCTAGCGGGAGGGCCCCCCCGGCGCGAGCAGTACTTC
D: -; J: TRBJ2-7; V: TRBV27; size: -; CDR3: CASSVTRSSPEQYF; DNA: TGTGCCAGCAGTGTGACTAGGAGCTCTCCTGAGCAGTACTTC
D: TRBD1; J: TRBJ1-2; V: TRBV6-1; size: -; CDR3: CASSPGQAFIYGYTF; DNA: TGTGCCAGCAGCCCGGGACAGGCGTTTATCTATGGCTACACCTTC
D: -; J: TRBJ2-1; V: TRBV11-2; size: -; CDR3: CASSLDGAVSYNEQFF; DNA: TGTGCCAGCAGCTTAGATGGGGCAGTCTCCTACAATGAGCAGTTCTTC
D: -; J: TRBJ2-2; V: TRBV19; size: -; CDR3: CASSIGTTNTGELFF; DNA: TGTGCCAGTAGTATTGGGACAACGAACACCGGGGAGCTGTTTTTT
D: -; J: TRBJ1-2; V: TRBV27; size: -; CDR3: CASSLSGGANYGYTF; DNA: TGTGCCAGCAGTTTATCAGGGGGTGCTAACTATGGCTACACCTTC
D: -; J: TRBJ1-5; V: TRBV28; size: -; CDR3: CASSAPQGNQPQHF; DNA: TGTGCCAGCAGTGCCCCACAGGGAAATCAGCCCCAGCATTTT
D: TRBD1; J: TRBJ2-3; V: TRBV7-6; size: -; CDR3: CASSGGQGVTDTQYF; DNA: TGTGCCAGCAGCGGGGGACAGGGGGTTACAGATACGCAGTATTTT
D: TRBD2; J: TRBJ2-1; V: TRBV11-2; size: -; CDR3: CASSLTSGIEEQFF; DNA: TGTGCCAGCAGCTTGACTAGCGGGATTGAGGAGCAGTTCTTC
D: -; J: TRBJ2-5; V: TRBV7-6; size: once; CDR3: CASSFRLGEAETQYF; DNA: TGTGCCAGCAGCTTTCGTCTCGGAGAGGCTGAGACCCAGTACTTC
D: TRBD1; J: TRBJ2-7; V: TRBV27; size: -; CDR3: CASSFGTGSYEQYF; DNA: TGTGCCAGCAGTTTCGGGACAGGATCCTACGAGCAGTACTTC
D: TRBD1; J: TRBJ2-7; V: TRBV9; size: large; CDR3: CASSPSIKTGAYEQYF; DNA: TGTGCCAGCAGCCCATCAATCAAGACAGGGGCCTACGAGCAGTACTTC
D: -; J: TRBJ2-1; V: TRBV14; size: once; CDR3: CASSQPDFHNEQFF; DNA: TGTGCCAGCAGCCAGCCGGACTTCCACAATGAGCAGTTCTTC
D: TRBD1; J: TRBJ2-7; V: TRBV19; size: -; CDR3: CASSSGTVTYEQYF; DNA: TGTGCCAGTAGCTCCGGGACAGTCACCTACGAGCAGTACTTC
D: -; J: TRBJ2-7; V: TRBV4-3; size: -; CDR3: CASSPSAGSSYEQYF; DNA: TGCGCCAGCAGCCCGTCCGCGGGAAGCTCCTACGAGCAGTACTTC
D: -; J: TRBJ2-7; V: TRBV29-1; size: once; CDR3: CSVDLPVRGSYEQYF; DNA: TGCAGCGTTGACTTGCCAGTCCGAGGATCCTACGAGCAGTACTTC
D: TRBD2; J: TRBJ2-1; V: TRBV12-5; size: -; CDR3: CASGFGLAGADEQFF; DNA: TGTGCTAGTGGTTTTGGACTAGCGGGAGCCGATGAGCAGTTCTTC
D: -; J: TRBJ1-5; V: TRBV27; size: -; CDR3: CASSLGGSGQPQHF; DNA: TGTGCCAGCAGTTTAGGAGGTTCGGGTCAGCCCCAGCATTTT